The text below deals with one TCR beta chain. Antigen unknown. CDR3 size: 17 residues. Germline loops: CDR1 LNHDA, CDR2 SQIVND (reference sequence). The V end lost 5 bases, the J end lost 2 bases, and 19 bases lay between the germline ends. The sample belongs to a study of T cell responses to AZD1222 COVID-19 vaccine. Study details: Second-dose intervals of approximately 4 or approximately 12 weeks were pooled.

Study-wide findings and caveats: Only a handful of individuals given AZD1222 were seropositive at baseline.

Sequencing was performed with immunoSEQ multiplex PCR; in TCRdb, only in-frame clones are kept and a portion is missing. The table includes about 120,000 clones, 92% detected once. This specimen was peripheral blood, taken on day 0 of AZD1222 vaccination. This sequence was found in an adult in good health. The rearrangement uses TRBV19 and TRBJ1-3; a possible D gene is TRBD1 (6 bases). The CDR3 region is CASSAPNRDTPGNTIYF. The DNA for the CDR3 is TGTGCCAGTAGTGCGCCCAACCGGGACACTCCTGGAAACACCATATATTTT.